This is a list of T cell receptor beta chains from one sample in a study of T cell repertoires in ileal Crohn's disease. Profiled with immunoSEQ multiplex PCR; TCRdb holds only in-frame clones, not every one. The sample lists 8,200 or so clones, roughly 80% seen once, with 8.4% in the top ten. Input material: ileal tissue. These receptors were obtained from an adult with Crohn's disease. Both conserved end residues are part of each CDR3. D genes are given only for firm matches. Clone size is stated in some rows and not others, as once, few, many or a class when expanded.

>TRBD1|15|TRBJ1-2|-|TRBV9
TGTGCCAGCAGCGTGTTGGGACAGGGGAACTATGGCTACACCTTC
CASSVLGQGNYGYTF
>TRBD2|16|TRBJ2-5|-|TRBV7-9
TGTGCCAGCAGCTACGGGACTAGCGGGAGTCAAGAGACCCAGTACTTC
CASSYGTSGSQETQYF
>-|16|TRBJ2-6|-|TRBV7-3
TGTGCCAGCAGCTTAAAGCCATCCTCTGGGGCCAACGTCCTGACTTTC
CASSLKPSSGANVLTF
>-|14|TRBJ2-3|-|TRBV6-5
TGTGCCAGCAGTTACTCGAATAGCGACGATACGCAGTATTTT
CASSYSNSDDTQYF
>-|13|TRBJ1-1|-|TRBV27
TGTGCCAGCAGTTTCGCGGGGAACACTGAAGCTTTCTTT
CASSFAGNTEAFF
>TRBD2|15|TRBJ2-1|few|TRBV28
TGTGCCAGCAGCCTAGGACTAGCGGGGGATACTGAGCAGTTCTTC
CASSLGLAGDTEQFF
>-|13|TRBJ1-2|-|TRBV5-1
TGCGCCAGCAGCTTGTGGGCAGGGCGCGGCTACACCTTC
CASSLWAGRGYTF
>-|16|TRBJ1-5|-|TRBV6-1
TGTGCCAGCAGTGCTTCAATTGCAGGGGGCAATCAGCCCCAGCATTTT
CASSASIAGGNQPQHF
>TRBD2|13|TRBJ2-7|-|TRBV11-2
TGTGCCAGCAGCTTAGGGGGACTATACGAGCAGTACTTC
CASSLGGLYEQYF
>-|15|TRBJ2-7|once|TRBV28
TGTGCCAGCAGTCGTACCGGGACATCCAACTACGAGCAGTACTTC
CASSRTGTSNYEQYF
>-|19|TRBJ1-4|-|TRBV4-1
TGCGCCAGCAGCCAAGATCCCCCGAAGGCTCTCGGGTGGAATGAAAAACTGTTTTTT
CASSQDPPKALGWNEKLFF
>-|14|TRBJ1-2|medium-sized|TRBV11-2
TGTGCCAGCAGCTTAGATGGCCGAGGGCTGGGCTACACCTTC
CASSLDGRGLGYTF
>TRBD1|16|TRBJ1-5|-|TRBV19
TGTGCCAGTAGTGGTAGGGACAGGGGTAGGAATCAGCCCCAGCATTTT
CASSGRDRGRNQPQHF
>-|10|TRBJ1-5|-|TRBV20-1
TGCAGGGCTCAGGGTCAGCCCCAGCATTTT
CRAQGQPQHF
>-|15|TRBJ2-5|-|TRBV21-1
TGTGCCAGCAGCCAAAAAGCAGGTATCCAAGAGACCCAGTACTTC
CASSQKAGIQETQYF
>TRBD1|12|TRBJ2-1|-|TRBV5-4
TGTGCCAGCAGCTCGACAGGGAGTGAGCAGTTCTTC
CASSSTGSEQFF
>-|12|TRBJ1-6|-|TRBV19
TGTGCCAGTAGTATAGCCAGGGGCCCCCTCCACTTT
CASSIARGPLHF
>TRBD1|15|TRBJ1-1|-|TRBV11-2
TGTGCCAGCAGTCCGACAGGGGGCAGGAACACTGAAGCTTTCTTT
CASSPTGGRNTEAFF
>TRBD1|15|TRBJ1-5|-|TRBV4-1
TGCGCCAGCAGCCTCCGGGACAGGGAAGATCAGCCCCAGCATTTT
CASSLRDREDQPQHF
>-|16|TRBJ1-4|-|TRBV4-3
TGCGCCAGCAGCCCCTTCGGTCGGGGGATTGGTGAAAAACTGTTTTTT
CASSPFGRGIGEKLFF
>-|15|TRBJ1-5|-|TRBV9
TGTGCCAGCAGTAAAGGCGGGGGTGGCAATCAGCCCCAGCATTTT
CASSKGGGGNQPQHF
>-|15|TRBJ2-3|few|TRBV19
TGTGCCAGTAGTATAGACGGGGGTAGCACAGATACGCAGTATTTT
CASSIDGGSTDTQYF
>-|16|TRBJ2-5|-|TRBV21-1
TGTGCCAGCAGCAAAGGGAGAAGCTACTCTTGGGAGACCCAGTACTTC
CASSKGRSYSWETQYF
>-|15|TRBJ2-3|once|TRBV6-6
TGTGCCAGCAGTTGGCGACAGGCGCCGCCCGATACGCAGTATTTT
CASSWRQAPPDTQYF
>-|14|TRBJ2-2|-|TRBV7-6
TGTGCCAGCAGCCTCACCCCGGGTGCCGGGGAGCTGTTTTTT
CASSLTPGAGELFF
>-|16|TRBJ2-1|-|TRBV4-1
TGCGCCAGCAGCCAAGAGCAGGGGTCCTACAACAATGAGCAGTTCTTC
CASSQEQGSYNNEQFF
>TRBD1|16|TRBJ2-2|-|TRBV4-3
TGCGCCAGCAGCCTTCGCCGACAGGGGGGTAACGGGGAGCTGTTTTTT
CASSLRRQGGNGELFF
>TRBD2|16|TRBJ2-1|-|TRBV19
TGTGCCAGTAGTTTCTCCCTAGCGGGGGTAGGAAATGAGCAGTTCTTC
CASSFSLAGVGNEQFF
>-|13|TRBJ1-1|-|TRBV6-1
-
CASILAGNTEAFF
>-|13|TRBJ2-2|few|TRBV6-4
TGTGCCAGCAGTGCAGGGAACACCGGGGAGCTGTTTTTT
CASSAGNTGELFF
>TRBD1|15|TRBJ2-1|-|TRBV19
TGTGCCAGTAGTATAGACCTCCTCTCGACAGGGGGCTACTTCTTC
CASSIDLLSTGGYFF
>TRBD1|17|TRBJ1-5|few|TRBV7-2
TGTGCCAGCAGCTTAGAGGGGGGCAGGGGGCAGGGTCAGCCCCAGCATTTT
CASSLEGGRGQGQPQHF
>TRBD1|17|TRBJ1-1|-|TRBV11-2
TGTGCCAGCAGCCCCACCCCCAACAGGGGATCGAACACTGAAGCTTTCTTT
CASSPTPNRGSNTEAFF
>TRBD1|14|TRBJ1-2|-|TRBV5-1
TGCGCCAGCAGCCCGGGACAGGGAGGAGATGGCTACACCTTC
CASSPGQGGDGYTF
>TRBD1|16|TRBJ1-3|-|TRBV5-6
TGTGCCAGCAGCTTGCAGCGCAGGGGGACCGGAAACACCATATATTTT
CASSLQRRGTGNTIYF
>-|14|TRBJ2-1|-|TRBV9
TGTGCCAGCAGCGTAGATCCTTTTATCAATGAGCAGTTCTTC
CASSVDPFINEQFF
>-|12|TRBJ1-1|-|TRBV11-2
TGTGCCAGCAGCCATTTTAACGGTGAAGCTTTCTTT
CASSHFNGEAFF
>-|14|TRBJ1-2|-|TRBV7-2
TGTGCCAGCAGCCTCCTGGGGGGAGATTATGGCTACACCTTC
CASSLLGGDYGYTF
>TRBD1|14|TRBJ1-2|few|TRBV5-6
TGTGCCAGCAGCTCCCAACAGGGGCTTGGTGGCTACACCTTC
CASSSQQGLGGYTF
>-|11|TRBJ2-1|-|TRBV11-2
TGTGCCAGCAGCCCCAGGAGGGAGCAGTTCTTC
CASSPRREQFF
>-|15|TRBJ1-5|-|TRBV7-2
TGTGCCAGCAGCTTCACAGGTGATAGCAATCAGCCCCAGCATTTT
CASSFTGDSNQPQHF
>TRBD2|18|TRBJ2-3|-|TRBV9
TGTGCCAGCAGCGTAGGGAGGACTAGCGGGGCCCGCACAGATACGCAGTATTTT
CASSVGRTSGARTDTQYF
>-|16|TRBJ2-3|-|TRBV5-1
TGCGCCAGCAGCTTGGGAGTAGCGTCGAGCACAGATACGCAGTATTTT
CASSLGVASSTDTQYF
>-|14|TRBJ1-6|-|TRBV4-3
TGCGCCAGCAGAAGGGGGTCCGGTGATTCACCCCTCCACTTT
CASRRGSGDSPLHF
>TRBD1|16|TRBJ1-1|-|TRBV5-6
TGTGCCAGCACGACGGACAGGGGCCGAATTTACACTGAAGCTTTCTTT
CASTTDRGRIYTEAFF
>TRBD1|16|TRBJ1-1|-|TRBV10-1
TGCGCCAGCAGTGTCTTACCGGGACAGGGAACCACTGAAGCTTTCTTT
CASSVLPGQGTTEAFF
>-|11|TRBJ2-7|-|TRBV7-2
TGTGCCAGCTACTGGCAGGACGAGCAGTACTTC
CASYWQDEQYF
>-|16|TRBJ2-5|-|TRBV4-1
TGCGCCATCATTAACCCCGAGAGGGGGGGACGAGAGACCCAGTACTTC
CAIINPERGGRETQYF
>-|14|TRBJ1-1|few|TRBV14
TGTGCCAGCAGCCCCCAGGGGCTACACTTCGAAGCTTTCTTT
CASSPQGLHFEAFF
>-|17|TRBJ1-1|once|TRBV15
TGTGCCACCAGCCGCGTAAGGGGAGGGGGTTGGAACACTGAAGCTTTCTTT
CATSRVRGGGWNTEAFF
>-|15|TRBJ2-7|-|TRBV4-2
TGTGCCAGCAGCCAAGATTGGGCTCCCAACGACGAGCAGTACTTC
CASSQDWAPNDEQYF
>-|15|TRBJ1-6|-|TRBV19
TGTGCCAGTAGTATAGATGAGAGGATGAATTCACCCCTCCACTTT
CASSIDERMNSPLHF
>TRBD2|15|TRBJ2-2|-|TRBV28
TGTGCCAGCAGTTTTAGCGGGGGAGAATCCGGGGAGCTGTTTTTT
CASSFSGGESGELFF
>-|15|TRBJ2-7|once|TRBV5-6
TGTGCCAGCAGCTTGGTCGGGTACGGGATCGCCGAGCAGTACTTC
CASSLVGYGIAEQYF
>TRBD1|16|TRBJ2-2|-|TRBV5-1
TGCGCCAGCAGCTCAACAGGGGGCTGGAACACCGGGGAGCTGTTTTTT
CASSSTGGWNTGELFF
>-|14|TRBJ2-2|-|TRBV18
TGTGCCAGCTCACCACGTTCCGGTACCGGGGAGCTGTTTTTT
CASSPRSGTGELFF
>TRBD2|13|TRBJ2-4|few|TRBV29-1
TGCAGCGCCGGGGGAGGGGTGGAAAACATTCAGTACTTC
CSAGGGVENIQYF
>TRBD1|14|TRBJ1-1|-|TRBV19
TGTGCCAGTAGTAAACTTAGGGGGCGGACTGAAGCTTTCTTT
CASSKLRGRTEAFF
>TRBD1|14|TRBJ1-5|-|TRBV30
TGTGCCTGGTTCGGAACAGGGGAGGTTCAGCCCCAGCATTTT
CAWFGTGEVQPQHF